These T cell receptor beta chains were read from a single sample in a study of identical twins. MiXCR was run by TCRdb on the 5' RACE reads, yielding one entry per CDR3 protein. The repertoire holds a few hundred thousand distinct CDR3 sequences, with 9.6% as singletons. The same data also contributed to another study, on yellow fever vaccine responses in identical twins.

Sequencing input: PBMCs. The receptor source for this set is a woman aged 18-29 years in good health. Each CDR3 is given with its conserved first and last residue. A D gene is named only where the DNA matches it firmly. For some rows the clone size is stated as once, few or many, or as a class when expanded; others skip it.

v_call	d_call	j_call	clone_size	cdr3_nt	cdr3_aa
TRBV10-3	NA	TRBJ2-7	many	TGTGCCATCAGCACCGGGACTGAGAATGAGATGGGCGAGCAGTACTTC	CAISTGTENEMGEQYF
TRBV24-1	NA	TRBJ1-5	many	TGTGCCACCAGTGATTCAACAGGGTACGGCAATCAGCCCCAGCATTTT	CATSDSTGYGNQPQHF
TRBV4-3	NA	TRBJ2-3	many	TGCGCCAGCAGCCTGAGTGGTGGCACAGATACGCAGTATTTT	CASSLSGGTDTQYF
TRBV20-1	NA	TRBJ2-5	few	TGCAGCTCGGGCCCAGGGGAGGCGACCCAGTACTTC	CSSGPGEATQYF
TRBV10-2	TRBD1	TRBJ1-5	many	TGCGCCAGCGCGGACTTTCTGACAGGGTATAATCAGCCCCAGCATTTT	CASADFLTGYNQPQHF
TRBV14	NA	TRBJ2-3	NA	TGTGCCAGCAGCCGAAGAACAGGGTTGAGAACAGATACGCAGTATTTT	CASSRRTGLRTDTQYF
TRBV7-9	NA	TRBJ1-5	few	TGTGCCAGCAACTCACAGGGAGGGGATCAGCCCCAGCATTTT	CASNSQGGDQPQHF
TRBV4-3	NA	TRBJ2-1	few	TGCGCCAGCAGCCAGGTTCGGGACTTTCGTGAGCAGTTCTTC	CASSQVRDFREQFF
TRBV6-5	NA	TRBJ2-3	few	TGTGCCAGCAGTTACTCCGGACTAACCACCGATACGCAGTATTTT	CASSYSGLTTDTQYF
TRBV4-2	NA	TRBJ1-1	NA	TGTGCCAGCAGCCAAGGCCACAGGGTCTGGAACACTGAAGCTTTCTTT	CASSQGHRVWNTEAFF
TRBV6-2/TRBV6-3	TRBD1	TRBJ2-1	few	TGTGCCAGCAGTTACGGGGACAGCACGGGGCAGTTCTTC	CASSYGDSTGQFF
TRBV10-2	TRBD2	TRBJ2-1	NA	TGCGCCAGCAGGCCCGGACTAGCGGGAGGGAGGGATGAGCAGTTCTTC	CASRPGLAGGRDEQFF
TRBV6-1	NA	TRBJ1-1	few	TGTGCCAGCAGTGAGGGCGAATCCACTGAAGCTTTCTTT	CASSEGESTEAFF
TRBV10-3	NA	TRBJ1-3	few	TGTGCCATCAGTGAAGGAAACACCATATATTTT	CAISEGNTIYF
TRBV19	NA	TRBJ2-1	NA	TGTGCCAGTAGTACCGACTCAGGGTACCTACACAATGAGCAGTTCTTC	CASSTDSGYLHNEQFF
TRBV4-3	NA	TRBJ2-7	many	TGCGCCAGCAGCCAAGATCTAGCAGGGATCATCTACGAGCAGTACTTC	CASSQDLAGIIYEQYF
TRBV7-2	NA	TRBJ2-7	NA	TGTGCCAGCAGCGTTCGGCATCTAGTGGGCTCCTACGAGCAGTACTTC	CASSVRHLVGSYEQYF
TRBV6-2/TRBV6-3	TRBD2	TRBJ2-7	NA	TGTGCCAGCAAGGTCTCGGCTAGCGGGAGTTGGGAAACCTACGAGCAGTACTTC	CASKVSASGSWETYEQYF
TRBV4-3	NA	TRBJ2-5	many	TGCGCCAGCAGCCAAGGACTGGCGAGCCAAGAGACCCAGTACTTC	CASSQGLASQETQYF
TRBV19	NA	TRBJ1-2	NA	TGTGCCAGTAGTATATCCCAAGGGACGGACTATGGCTACACCTTC	CASSISQGTDYGYTF
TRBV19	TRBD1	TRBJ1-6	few	TGTGCCAGTAGTACGGGACAGTTTGGCAATTCACCCCTCCACTTT	CASSTGQFGNSPLHF
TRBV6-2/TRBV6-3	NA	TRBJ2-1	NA	TGTGCCAGCAGTCAAAACCCCGGGAATGAGCAGTTCTTC	CASSQNPGNEQFF
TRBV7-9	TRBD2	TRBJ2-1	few	TGTGCCAGCAGCTTAGGGCTACTAGCGGGGAGTGACAATGAGCAGTTCTTC	CASSLGLLAGSDNEQFF
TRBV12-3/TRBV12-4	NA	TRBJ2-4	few	TGTGCCAGCAGTTTCAGGGACTTGGGGCACATTCAGTACTTC	CASSFRDLGHIQYF
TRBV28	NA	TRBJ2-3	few	TGTGCCAGCAGTCGACTGCCGAGCACAGATACGCAGTATTTT	CASSRLPSTDTQYF
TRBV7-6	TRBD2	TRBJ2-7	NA	TGTGCCAGCCGGGGGGATGAGGGTTACGAGCAGTACTTC	CASRGDEGYEQYF
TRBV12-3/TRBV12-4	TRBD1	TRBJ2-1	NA	TGTGCCAGCAGTGCCCTGTTGGGACAGGGGTTCTACAATGAGCAGTTCTTC	CASSALLGQGFYNEQFF
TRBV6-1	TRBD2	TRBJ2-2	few	TGTGCCAGCAGTGATAGACTAGCGGGTTTGGACACCGGGGAGCTGTTTTTT	CASSDRLAGLDTGELFF